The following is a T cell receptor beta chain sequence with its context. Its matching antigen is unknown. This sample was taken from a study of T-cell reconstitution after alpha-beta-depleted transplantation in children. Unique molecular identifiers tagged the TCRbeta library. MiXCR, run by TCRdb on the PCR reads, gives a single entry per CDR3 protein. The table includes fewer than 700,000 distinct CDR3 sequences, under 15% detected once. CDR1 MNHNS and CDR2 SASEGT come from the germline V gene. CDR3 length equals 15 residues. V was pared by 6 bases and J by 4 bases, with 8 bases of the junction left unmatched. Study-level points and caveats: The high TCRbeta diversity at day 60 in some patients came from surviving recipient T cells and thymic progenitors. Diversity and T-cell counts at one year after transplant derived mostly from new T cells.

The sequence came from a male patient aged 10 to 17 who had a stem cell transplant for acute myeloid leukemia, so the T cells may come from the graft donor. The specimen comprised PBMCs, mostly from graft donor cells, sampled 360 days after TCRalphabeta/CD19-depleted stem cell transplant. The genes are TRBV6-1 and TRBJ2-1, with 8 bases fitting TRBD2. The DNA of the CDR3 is TGTGCCAGCAGCCAAGAAGCGGGGGATTACAATGAGCAGTTCTTC. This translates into CASSQEAGDYNEQFF.